The 8 T cell receptor beta chains listed next were all sequenced from one sample in a study of cytomegalovirus exposure and HLA in healthy donors. The PCR made use of 60 Vbeta and 13 Jbeta primers. Repertoires were generated with immunoSEQ multiplex PCR, while TCRdb's copy carries only in-frame clones and drops some. Here the sample spans about 160,000 clones, around 79% being singletons. The sample comprised PBMCs. Receptors were obtained from a man between 35 and 55 years old in good health and CMV-seronegative.

This clone was picked up a small number of times. The chain joins TRBV5-1 to TRBJ2-1; the match to TRBD1 covers 8 bases. After removal of 0 bases from V and 5 bases from J, the junction contained 4 bases not matched to a gene. The CDR3 has 15 amino acids. The V gene's germline CDR1 is SGHRS and CDR2 YFSETQ. The CDR3 loop reads CASSLGGTGDNEQFF. The CDR3 DNA reads TGCGCCAGCAGCTTGGGGGGGACAGGCGACAATGAGCAGTTCTTC.

This chain connects TRBV5-8 to TRBJ2-1; 16 bases map to TRBD2. V lost 3 bases, J lost 8 bases, and 8 bases stayed unmatched. The length of the CDR3 is 17 residues. Germline CDR1 is SGHTS and CDR2 is YDEGEE. The CDR3 nucleotides read TGTGCCAGCAGCTCGGGACTAGCGGGAGGGCCTCTTCATGAGCAGTTCTTC. Translated, it gives CASSSGLAGGPLHEQFF.

The CDR3 sequence: CASGRGARGSGEQFF. In DNA form, the CDR3 reads TGTGCTAGTGGGCGCGGGGCTAGAGGGTCGGGTGAGCAGTTCTTC. This chain connects TRBV12-5 to TRBJ2-1, with D possibly matching TRBD2 (6 bases). The CDR3 length is 15 residues. Germline CDR1 LGHNT, CDR2 FRNRAP. V was pared by 6 bases and J by 9 bases, with 21 bases between. The entire variable domain, with the rest obtained from reference TRBV12-5 and TRBJ2-1, is as follows: DARVTQTPRHKVTEMGQEVTMRCQPILGHNTVFWYRQTMMQGLELLAYFRNRAPLDDSGMPKDRFSAEMPDATLATLKIQPSEPRDSAVYFCASGRGARGSGEQFFGPGTRLTVL.

This rearrangement joins TRBV11-1 to TRBJ1-1; no firm D call. The CDR3 length is 14 residues. With 1 base removed from V and 0 bases from J, the gap between germline ends came to 6 bases. The germline CDR1 and CDR2 sequences are SGHAT and FQDESV (reference sequence). The CDR3 DNA sequence: TGTGCCAGCAGCTTAGACAACATGAACACTGAAGCTTTCTTT. Translating gives CASSLDNMNTEAFF.

J is TRBJ2-2 and V is TRBV7-2; D gene unclear. The CDR3 loop spans 14 amino acids. Germline CDR1 SGHTA, CDR2 FQGNSA. The germline V and J ends were trimmed by 5 bases and 5 bases, with 12 bases remaining between them. The CDR3 spells CASSPNSLTGELFF. The CDR3 DNA reads TGTGCCAGCAGCCCGAACTCTCTAACCGGGGAGCTGTTTTTT.

V and J are TRBV10-3 and TRBJ2-3; TRBD2 matches at 8 bases. Germline V gene data show CDR1 as ENHRY and CDR2 as SYGVKD. The CDR3 spans 13 residues. Trimming took 4 bases from V and 10 from J; bases not matched to a gene: 7. In DNA form, the CDR3 reads TGTGCCATCAGTGCAGCGGGGGACACTGCGCAGTATTTT. This codes for CAISAAGDTAQYF.

This rearrangement joins TRBV28 to TRBJ2-3; D call uncertain. CDR3 length equals 15 residues. V gave up 3 bases and J gave up 0 bases, with 10 bases separating them. Germline lookup yields CDR1 MDHEN and CDR2 SYDVKM. In nucleotides, the CDR3 is TGTGCCAGCAGTTTCCCTACCTCTAGCACAGATACGCAGTATTTT. It specifies CASSFPTSSTDTQYF.

The chain uses TRBV5-1 and TRBJ2-1; TRBD2 aligns across 10 bases. This CDR3 has 16 amino acids. Germline trimming cut 4 bases from V and 4 bases from J; bases unmatched to any gene: 8. CDR1 is SGHRS and CDR2 is YFSETQ in the germline V gene. For the CDR3, the DNA is TGCGCCAGCAGCCCAGCCGGGACTAGCGCTTACAATGAGCAGTTCTTC. Amino acids: CASSPAGTSAYNEQFF.